This TCR beta chain is from a study of graft-versus-host responses after intestinal transplantation. The assay was immunoSEQ multiplex PCR, and TCRdb's table has in-frame clones only and misses some. The sample contains 80,000 to 95,000 clones, around nine tenths of which appear only once. The table lists this clone with a few counts. The antigen remains unidentified. V was cut by 3 bases and J by 5 bases, with 5 bases left in between. The CDR3 spans 11 residues. From germline, CDR1 is MNHEY and CDR2 SMNVEV (reference sequence). The clonotype was recovered from a human donor who received an intestinal transplant. V usage is TRBV27 and J usage is TRBJ2-7; D might be TRBD2 (5 bases). The sequences come from unstimulated CD8+ T cells sorted from spleen or lymph node cells, collected before intestinal transplant. For the CDR3, the DNA is TGTGCCAGCAGTTTCGGGGACGAGCAGTACTTC. Protein: CASSFGDEQYF.